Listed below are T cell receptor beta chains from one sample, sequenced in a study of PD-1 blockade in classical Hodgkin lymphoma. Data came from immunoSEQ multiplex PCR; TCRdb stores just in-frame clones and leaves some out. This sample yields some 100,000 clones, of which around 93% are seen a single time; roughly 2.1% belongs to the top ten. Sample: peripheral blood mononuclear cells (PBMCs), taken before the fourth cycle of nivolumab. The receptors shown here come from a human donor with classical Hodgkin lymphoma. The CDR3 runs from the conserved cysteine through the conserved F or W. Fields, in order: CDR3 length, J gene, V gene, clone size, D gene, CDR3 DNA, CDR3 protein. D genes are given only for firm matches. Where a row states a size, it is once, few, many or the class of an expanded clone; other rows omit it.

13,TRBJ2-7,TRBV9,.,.,TGTGCCAGCAGCGTAGGCGCAGGTCGGGAGCAGTACTTC,CASSVGAGREQYF
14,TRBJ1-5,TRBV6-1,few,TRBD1,TGTGCCAGCATCGACAGGGATAGCAATCAGCCCCAGCATTTT,CASIDRDSNQPQHF
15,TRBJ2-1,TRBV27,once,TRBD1,TGTGCCAGCAGTCCCTTCGGGACAGGGGCGTATGAGCAGTTCTTC,CASSPFGTGAYEQFF
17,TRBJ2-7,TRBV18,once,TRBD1,TGTGCCAGCTCTGGATTGTGGGGGCAGGGGGAGTCCTACGAGCAGTACTTC,CASSGLWGQGESYEQYF
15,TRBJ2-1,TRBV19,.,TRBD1,TGTGCCAGTACCGCGGGACAGGGTGTTTACAATGAGCAGTTCTTC,CASTAGQGVYNEQFF
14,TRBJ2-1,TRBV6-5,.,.,TGTGCCAGCAGTTACTTACGGTGGTCGAATGAGCAGTTCTTC,CASSYLRWSNEQFF
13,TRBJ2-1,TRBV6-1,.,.,TGTGCCAGCAGTGGGCAGTACTACAATGAGCAGTTCTTC,CASSGQYYNEQFF
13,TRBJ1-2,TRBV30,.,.,TGTGCCTGGAGGGAAGGGGGGAAGGGTGGCTACACCTTC,CAWREGGKGGYTF
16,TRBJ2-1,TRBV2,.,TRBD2,TGTGCCAGCAGTTCCCTAACTAGCGGGAGTTCTAGTGAGCAGTTCTTC,CASSSLTSGSSSEQFF
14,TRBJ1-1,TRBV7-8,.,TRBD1,TGTGCCAGCAGCTTGCAGGGGGCGAGAACTGAAGCTTTCTTT,CASSLQGARTEAFF
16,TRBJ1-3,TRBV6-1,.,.,TGTGCCAGCAGTGAAGCACGGGGTTCCTCTGGAAACACCATATATTTT,CASSEARGSSGNTIYF
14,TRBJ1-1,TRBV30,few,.,TGTGCCTGGAGTCGACTGACAGTGAACACTGAAGCTTTCTTT,CAWSRLTVNTEAFF
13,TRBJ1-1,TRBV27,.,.,TGTGCCAGCAGCCCTACAGGGTACACTGAAGCTTTCTTT,CASSPTGYTEAFF
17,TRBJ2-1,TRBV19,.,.,TGTGCCAGTAGTATAGGTCCTAGGGGCCCCCTCCCCAATGAGCAGTTCTTC,CASSIGPRGPLPNEQFF
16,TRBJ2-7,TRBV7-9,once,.,TGTGCCAGCAGCTTAGTCGGGGGCTATAGCTCCTACGAGCAGTACTTC,CASSLVGGYSSYEQYF
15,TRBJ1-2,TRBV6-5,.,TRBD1,TGTGCCAGCAGTTACGGGTCAGGGGGGCCGGGCGGCTACACCTTC,CASSYGSGGPGGYTF
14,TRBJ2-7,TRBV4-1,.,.,TGCGCCAGCAGCCAAGAGCGGGACGACTACGAGCAGTACTTC,CASSQERDDYEQYF
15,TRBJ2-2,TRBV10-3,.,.,TGTGCCATCAGTGAGGAGGGAGGGAACACCGGGGAGCTGTTTTTT,CAISEEGGNTGELFF
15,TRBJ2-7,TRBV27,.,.,TGTGCCAGCAGTACTAGGGCGAGGGGCACCTACGAGCAGTACTTC,CASSTRARGTYEQYF
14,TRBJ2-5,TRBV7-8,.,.,TGTGCCAGCAGCCAACAAGCGGGCCCAGAGACCCAGTACTTC,CASSQQAGPETQYF
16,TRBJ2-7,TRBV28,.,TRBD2,TGTGCCAGCAGTGGGGCTAGCGGGACCCCGGGATACGAGCAGTACTTC,CASSGASGTPGYEQYF
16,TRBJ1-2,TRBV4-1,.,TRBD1,TGCGCCAGCAGCCTTGTGACAATCGGGACAGGGGATGGCTACACCTTC,CASSLVTIGTGDGYTF
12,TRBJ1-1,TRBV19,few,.,TGTGCCAGTATCCACGGACGGTTTGAAGCTTTCTTT,CASIHGRFEAFF
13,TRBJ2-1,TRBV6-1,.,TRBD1,TGTGCCAGCAGGAGGGACAGGAGCAATGAGCAGTTCTTC,CASRRDRSNEQFF
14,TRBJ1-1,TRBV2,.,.,TGTGCCAGCAGGGAGGACAGCACGAACACTGAAGCTTTCTTT,CASREDSTNTEAFF
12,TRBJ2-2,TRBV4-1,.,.,TGCGCCAGCAGCCAAGGAGGCGGGGAGCTGTTTTTT,CASSQGGGELFF
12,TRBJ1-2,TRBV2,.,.,TGTGCCAGCAGTCAAAGAGAGCGTGGCTACACCTTC,CASSQRERGYTF
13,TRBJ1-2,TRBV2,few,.,TGTGCCAGCAGTGAGCTAGGGGCTGGTGGCTACACCTTC,CASSELGAGGYTF
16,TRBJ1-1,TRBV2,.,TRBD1,TGTGCCAGAAGCCAAGACCGCAGCCCGGGACAGGCAGAAGCTTTCTTT,CARSQDRSPGQAEAFF
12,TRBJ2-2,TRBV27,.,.,TGTGCCAGCAGCCCTTATTGGGGGGAGCTGTTTTTT,CASSPYWGELFF
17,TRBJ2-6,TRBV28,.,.,TGTGCCAGCAGTTTTTTAGGGACTCTGAGGGGGGCCAACGTCCTGACTTTC,CASSFLGTLRGANVLTF
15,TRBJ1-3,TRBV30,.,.,TGTGCCTGGAGTCCACAGGGTGCCGTTGGAAACACCATATATTTT,CAWSPQGAVGNTIYF
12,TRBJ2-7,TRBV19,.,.,TGTGCCAGTAGCTTTCTTCTTGGCGAGCAGTACTTC,CASSFLLGEQYF
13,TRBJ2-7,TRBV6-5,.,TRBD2,TGTGCCAGCGGAACTAGCGGGCCGTACGAGCAGTACTTC,CASGTSGPYEQYF
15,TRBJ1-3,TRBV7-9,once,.,TGTGCCAGCAGATCCGACAGGCACTCTGGAAACACCATATATTTT,CASRSDRHSGNTIYF
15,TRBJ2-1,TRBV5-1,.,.,TGCGCCAGCAGCTTGGGGCTGGGGTCCTACAATGAGCAGTTCTTC,CASSLGLGSYNEQFF
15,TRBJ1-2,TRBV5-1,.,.,TGCGCCAGCAGCTTGAGAGACAGTAGCGAGTATGGCTACACCTTC,CASSLRDSSEYGYTF
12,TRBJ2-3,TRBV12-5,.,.,TGTGCTAGTGGTTTAGGGGGAGATACGCAGTATTTT,CASGLGGDTQYF
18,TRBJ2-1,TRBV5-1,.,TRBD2,TGCGCCAGCAGCTCCTGTCCAACTAGCGGGAGGGCGTCCCATGAGCAGTTCTTC,CASSSCPTSGRASHEQFF
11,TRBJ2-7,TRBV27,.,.,TGTGCCAGCGGCCTCTCAGGGGAGCAGTACTTC,CASGLSGEQYF
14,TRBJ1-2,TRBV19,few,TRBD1,TGTGCCAGTAGGAACGGACAGGCAAACTATGGCTACACCTTC,CASRNGQANYGYTF
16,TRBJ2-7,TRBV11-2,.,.,TGTGCCAGCAGCTTATGGTCTAGCCTAAAGTCCTACGAGCAGTACTTC,CASSLWSSLKSYEQYF
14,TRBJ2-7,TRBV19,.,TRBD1,TGTGCCAGTACCTCGGGACAGAACTCCTACGAGCAGTACTTC,CASTSGQNSYEQYF
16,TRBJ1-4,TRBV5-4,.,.,TGTGCCAGCAGCCGTGGGGGATTTTTAACTAATGAAAAACTGTTTTTT,CASSRGGFLTNEKLFF
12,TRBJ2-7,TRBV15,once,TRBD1,TGTGCCACCAACCGCGGGACAGGGCGCCAGTACTTC,CATNRGTGRQYF
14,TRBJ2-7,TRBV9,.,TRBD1,TGTGCCAGCAGCAAGGGGACAGGGTATCGCGAGCAGTACTTC,CASSKGTGYREQYF
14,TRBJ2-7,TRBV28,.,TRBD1,TGTGCCGCGCGAGGGACAGGGGGGCCCTACGAGCAGTACTTC,CAARGTGGPYEQYF
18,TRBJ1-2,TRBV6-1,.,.,TGTGCCAGCAGTGATCCCGAAGCGCGGACGGGACCCTACTATGGCTACACCTTC,CASSDPEARTGPYYGYTF